This TCR beta chain was obtained from a study of T cell changes during pregnancy in multiple sclerosis. J gave up 0 bases and V 4 bases, and 6 bases lay outside the gene matches. CDR1 and CDR2 from the germline V gene are LGHNA and YNFKEQ. The CDR3 is made up of 17 amino acids. TCRdb's table, derived via immunoSEQ multiplex PCR, lists solely in-frame clones and lacks some. The table has around 110,000 clones, around 90% seen once. This clone has a single count. The sequence derives from a female donor with multiple sclerosis, enrolled in a pregnancy study. The chain has TRBV4-2 and TRBJ1-6; 7 positions match TRBD1. Sequencing was performed on peripheral blood, taken before pregnancy. Written as DNA, the CDR3 is TGTGCCAGCAGCCGAATAGGGGGCGACTCCTATAATTCACCCCTCCACTTT. Translation: CASSRIGGDSYNSPLHF.